The 8 T cell receptor beta chains in this list originate from one sample, sequenced in a study of blood T cell repertoires in COVID-19. TCRdb's table, derived via immunoSEQ multiplex PCR, lists solely in-frame clones and lacks some. The sample lists around 60,000 clones, about three quarters occurring once. The sample comprised peripheral blood. These receptors came from a man aged 30 to 45 with COVID-19, enrolled during active disease.

CDR3 loop: CASSLQDTQYF. CDR3 DNA: TGTGCCAGCAGCTTGCAAGATACGCAGTATTTT. The chain employs TRBV5-5 and TRBJ2-3, with unresolved D. The CDR3 consists of 11 residues. Trimming removed 1 base at V and 5 bases at J, with 2 bases between. CDR1 SGHKS and CDR2 YYEKEE come from the germline V gene (reference sequence).

This chain joins TRBV5-4 and TRBJ2-1; 7 bases fit TRBD2. Germline V gene sequence: CDR1 SGHNT, CDR2 YYREEE (reference sequence). The CDR3 runs to 14 residues. With V trimmed by 1 base and J by 5 bases, 3 bases remained unmatched. In DNA, the CDR3 is TGTGCCAGCAGCTTGAGACTAGCCCACAATGAGCAGTTCTTC. As protein: CASSLRLAHNEQFF.

The V call is TRBV6-6, the J call TRBJ2-7, with 11 bases aligning to TRBD2. The CDR3 totals 16 residues. Losses at the gene ends were 5 bases for V and 5 bases for J; bases not matched to a gene: 11. The germline V gene encodes CDR1 MNHNY and CDR2 SVGAGI (reference sequence). The CDR3 DNA reads as TGTGCCAGCAGTCAGGGAATAGCGGGAGGGCCCCACGAGCAGTACTTC. Its translation: CASSQGIAGGPHEQYF.

This chain uses TRBV27 with TRBJ2-1; D not certain. This CDR3 has 12 amino acids. Trimming removed 3 bases from V and 8 bases from J, with 8 bases in between. The germline V gene has CDR1 MNHEY and CDR2 SMNVEV (reference sequence). CDR3 region: CASSLAGYEQFF. DNA for the CDR3: TGTGCCAGCAGTTTGGCAGGTTATGAGCAGTTCTTC.

The chain carries TRBV7-3 and TRBJ1-1, with 8 bases aligning to TRBD1. This CDR3 region has 14 residues. The germline CDR1 and CDR2 sequences are SGHTA and FQGTGA. With V trimmed by 5 bases and J by 3 bases, 5 bases remained unmatched. Here the CDR3 reads CASSPPGQDTEAFF. The CDR3 nucleotides are TGTGCCAGCAGCCCTCCGGGACAGGACACTGAAGCTTTCTTT.

This clone appeared a few times. V gene TRBV19 combines with J gene TRBJ2-5, with D possibly TRBD1 on 6 matching bases. Germline lookup yields CDR1 LNHDA and CDR2 SQIVND (reference sequence). The CDR3 totals 17 residues. V lost 1 base to trimming and J lost 2 bases, with 17 bases between them. The DNA of the CDR3 is TGTGCCAGTAGTATAGCAGGGGCAGCACTACTTCAAGAGACCCAGTACTTC. This gives the protein CASSIAGAALLQETQYF.

The rearrangement uses TRBV19 and TRBJ1-4, with no clear D. This CDR3 is 14 amino acids long. Trimming took 5 bases from V and 5 from J, leaving 12 bases between them. Germline lookup yields CDR1 LNHDA and CDR2 SQIVND (reference sequence). CDR3 nucleotides: TGTGCCAGTAGTTTCCGGGTCTTAAATGAAAAACTGTTTTTT. It yields the protein CASSFRVLNEKLFF.

This chain uses TRBV9 with TRBJ2-1; 16 bases agree with TRBD2. Looked up from germline, CDR1 is SGDLS and CDR2 is YYNGEE. Trimming at V came to 3 bases and at J to 3 bases, leaving 3 bases not matched to a gene. The CDR3 spans 17 residues. The CDR3 bases are TGTGCCAGCAGCGAGGGACTAGCGGGGGGGCGCTACAATGAGCAGTTCTTC. This codes for CASSEGLAGGRYNEQFF.